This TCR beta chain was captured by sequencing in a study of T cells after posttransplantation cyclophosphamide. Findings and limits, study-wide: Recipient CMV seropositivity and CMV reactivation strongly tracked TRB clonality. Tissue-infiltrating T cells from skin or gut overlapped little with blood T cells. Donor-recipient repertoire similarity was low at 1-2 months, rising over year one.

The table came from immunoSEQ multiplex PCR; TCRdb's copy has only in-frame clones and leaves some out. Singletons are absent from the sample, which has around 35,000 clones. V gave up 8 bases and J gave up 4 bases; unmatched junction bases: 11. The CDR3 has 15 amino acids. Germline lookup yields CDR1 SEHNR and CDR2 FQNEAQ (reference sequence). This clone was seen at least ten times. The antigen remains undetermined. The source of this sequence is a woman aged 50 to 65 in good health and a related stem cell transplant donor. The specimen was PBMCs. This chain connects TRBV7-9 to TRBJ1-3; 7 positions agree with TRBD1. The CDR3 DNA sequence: TGTGCCAGCGGAAAACCGACAGGGAAGGGAAACACCATATATTTT. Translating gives CASGKPTGKGNTIYF.